A single T cell receptor beta chain is shown here with its context. Antigen specificity is unknown. This sample is part of a study of PD-1 blockade in classical Hodgkin lymphoma. Study-wide results and limits: Prior to therapy, complete responders displayed diversity much like that of newly diagnosed patients. Exclusion removed patients who began nivolumab under 1 year after ASCT.

All patients experienced relapse after autologous stem cell transplantation, and brentuximab vedotin exposure was variable. The method was immunoSEQ multiplex PCR; TCRdb's version includes in-frame clones alone and lacks a portion of them. The table has 24,000 or so clones, around three quarters seen once; the top ten hold nearly 8%. The clonotype comes from a human donor with classical Hodgkin lymphoma. The specimen was peripheral blood mononuclear cells (PBMCs), collected before the second cycle of nivolumab.

CDR3 bases: TGTGCCAGCAGCCCGACAGCTAACTATGGCTACACCTTC. Protein product: CASSPTANYGYTF. This chain links TRBV28 with TRBJ1-2; the D gene is possibly TRBD1 (5 bases). CDR1 and CDR2 (germline): MDHEN, SYDVKM. This CDR3 comprises 13 residues. With 6 bases removed from V and 0 bases from J, the gap between germline ends came to 8 bases.